This T cell receptor beta chain is drawn from a study of CD8+ T cells in alopecia areata listed by TCRdb under 2018. Background for the entire study: The treated patients, all with moderate-to-severe alopecia areata, were enrolled in an open-label pilot trial of oral tofacitinib given at 5 to 10 mg twice daily. Tofacitinib was given for 6 to 18 months, followed by 6 months of follow-up off drug to assess delayed response and recurrence. High-throughput TCRbeta sequencing was used to examine T cell clonal expansion in alopecia areata in both the C3H/HeJ mouse model and human patients. Scalp tissue and sorted CD4+ and CD8+ peripheral blood T cells from patchy and totalis/universalis alopecia areata patients and from healthy controls were covered by human TCRbeta sequencing. Biopsies were taken from tofacitinib-treated patients at baseline and at 4 and 24 weeks of treatment, and a later scalp biopsy was taken in several of the tofacitinib-treated patients. Scalp clonality was compared among normal scalp (n=4), patchy alopecia areata scalp (n=8), and alopecia totalis/universalis scalp (n=8). RNA was obtained with the PAXgene miRNA kit for fixed scalp, the miRNeasy kit for PBMCs, and the RNeasy kit for mouse skin. Amplification of TCRbeta CDR3 regions was done by immunoSEQ multiplex PCR using 35 Vbeta forward primers and 13 Jbeta reverse primers.

Libraries were made using the immunoSEQ multiplex PCR assay. For TCR sequencing, RNA was extracted from every sample and reverse transcribed into cDNA to serve as template. SuperScript III was used for first-strand cDNA synthesis, primed with a 2:1 mix of oligo-dT and random hexamers. Amplification bias was assessed with a synthetic immune receptor repertoire, and residual bias was removed computationally. The source study handled its data this way. Raw reads were preprocessed for error removal, and CDR3 was defined according to IMGT conventions as running from the conserved cysteine to phenylalanine. To get clonality, Shannon entropy was normalized by log2 of the number of productive unique TCRs and the result was subtracted from 1. Whether scalp clones were CD4 or CD8 was inferred by matching scalp TCRbeta sequences against CD4 and CD8 repertoires sorted from blood. TCRdb stores this immuneACCESS table with in-frame sequences only. Part of the clones is absent; in the studies checked, under half of the shortfall reflects unresolved V genes, and no reason is known for the rest. The D gene and trimming were derived from the DNA, and the V and J assignments and clone size from that table. The sample has around 100,000 clones on record, around 45% of them singletons. The ten largest clones represent about 1.5% of the sample.

The paper's findings and limits, for the study overall: Compared with normal scalp, lesional scalp, particularly in alopecia totalis/universalis, had higher clonality and more expanded CD8+ clones, which suggests antigenic drive. Shared TCR sequences between patients were less evident than in mice, which may be partly attributable to HLA diversity in the patient population. Unlike mouse skin, which is dominated by gammadelta T cells, normal human skin has resident alphabeta T cells that are also sequenced, and this complicates analysis of the scalp TCR repertoire.

From alopecia areata patients, peripheral blood was collected along with lesional scalp punch biopsies. PBMCs were isolated by density centrifugation and stained for CD3, CD4 and CD8, and CD4+ and CD8+ T cells were sorted on a FACSAria. This clone was detected a few times. There is no known antigen for this receptor. Per-nucleotide qualities are absent, and no much larger clonotype sits a single base away. This TCR derives from a human donor with alopecia areata. The sequencing sample was made of CD4+ T cells sorted from blood.

The DNA reads as follows: TGCAGCGTGGGGACAGGGACCTACGAGCAGTACTTC. Translated, it reads CSVGTGTYEQYF. This receptor chain uses TRBV29-1 and TRBJ2-7; a stretch of 9 junction bases matches TRBD1. The CDR3 covers 12 residues, taking in both the cysteine and the phenylalanine. CDR3 DNA only is kept here, 36 bases in frame from base 1. CDR1 SQVTM and CDR2 ANQGSEA are derived from the germline V gene. Trimming takes 6 bases off V and 2 bases off J; junction bases not matched to a gene: 2.